This T cell receptor beta chain stems from a study of molecular identifiers for immune sequencing clone quantification. This clonotype was counted ten times or more. Trimming removed 6 bases from V and 2 bases from J, with 8 bases in between. Germline-derived CDR1 and CDR2 are SEHNR and FQNEAQ (reference sequence). This CDR3 has 12 amino acids. From the PCR reads, TCRdb called clonotypes with MiXCR, one entry per CDR3 protein. The sample shows tens of thousands of distinct CDR3 sequences, roughly 18% of them seen only once. Input material: naive CD8+ T cells from blood, with Jurkat cell RNA spiked in. Subset defined: FACS-sorted CD8+CD4-CCR7+CD45RA+ naive T cells. V and J are TRBV7-9 and TRBJ2-7; no firm D call. This sequence originates from a human donor in good health. Some libraries in this study had Jurkat cell RNA spiked in. This CDR3 is CASRSETYEQYF. CDR3 bases: TGTGCCAGCAGGTCGGAAACCTACGAGCAGTACTTC.